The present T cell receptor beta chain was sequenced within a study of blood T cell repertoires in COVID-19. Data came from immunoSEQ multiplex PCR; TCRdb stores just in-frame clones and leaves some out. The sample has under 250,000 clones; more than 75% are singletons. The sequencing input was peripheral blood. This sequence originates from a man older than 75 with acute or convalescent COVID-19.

In nucleotides, the CDR3 is TGTGCCAGCAGCTTCTGGGACAATAATTGGGCTAACTATGGCTACACCTTC. This translates into CASSFWDNNWANYGYTF. The rearrangement joins TRBV5-8 to TRBJ1-2, with TRBD1 as a possible D gene (6 bases). The length of the CDR3 is 17 residues. The V end lost 2 bases, the J end lost 0 bases, and 17 bases lay between the germline ends. Germline values: CDR1 SGHTS, CDR2 YDEGEE.